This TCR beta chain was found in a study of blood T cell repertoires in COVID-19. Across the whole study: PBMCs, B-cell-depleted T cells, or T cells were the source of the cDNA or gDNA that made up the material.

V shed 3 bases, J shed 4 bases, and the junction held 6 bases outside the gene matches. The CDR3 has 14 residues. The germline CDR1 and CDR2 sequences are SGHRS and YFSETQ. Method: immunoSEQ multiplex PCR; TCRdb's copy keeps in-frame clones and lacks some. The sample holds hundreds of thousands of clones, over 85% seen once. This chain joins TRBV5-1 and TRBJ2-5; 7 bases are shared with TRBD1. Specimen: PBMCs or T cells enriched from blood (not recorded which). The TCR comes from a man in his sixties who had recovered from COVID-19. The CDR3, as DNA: TGCGCCAGCAGCTCACAGGGGTTGCGAGAGACCCAGTACTTC. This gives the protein CASSSQGLRETQYF.